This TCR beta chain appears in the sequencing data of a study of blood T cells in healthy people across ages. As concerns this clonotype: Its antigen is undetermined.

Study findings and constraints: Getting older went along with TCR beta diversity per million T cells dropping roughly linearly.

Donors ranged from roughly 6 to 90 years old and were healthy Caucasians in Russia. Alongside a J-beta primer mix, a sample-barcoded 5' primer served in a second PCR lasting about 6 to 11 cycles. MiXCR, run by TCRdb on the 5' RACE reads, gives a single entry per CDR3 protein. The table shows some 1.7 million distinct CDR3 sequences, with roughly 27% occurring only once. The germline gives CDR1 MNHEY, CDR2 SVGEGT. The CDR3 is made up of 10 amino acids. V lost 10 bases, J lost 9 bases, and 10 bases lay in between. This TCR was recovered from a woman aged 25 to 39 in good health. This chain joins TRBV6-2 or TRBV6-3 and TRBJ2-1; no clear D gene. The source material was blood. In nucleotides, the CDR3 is TGTGCCACCGGAAAGGTTGAGCAGTTCTTC. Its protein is CATGKVEQFF.